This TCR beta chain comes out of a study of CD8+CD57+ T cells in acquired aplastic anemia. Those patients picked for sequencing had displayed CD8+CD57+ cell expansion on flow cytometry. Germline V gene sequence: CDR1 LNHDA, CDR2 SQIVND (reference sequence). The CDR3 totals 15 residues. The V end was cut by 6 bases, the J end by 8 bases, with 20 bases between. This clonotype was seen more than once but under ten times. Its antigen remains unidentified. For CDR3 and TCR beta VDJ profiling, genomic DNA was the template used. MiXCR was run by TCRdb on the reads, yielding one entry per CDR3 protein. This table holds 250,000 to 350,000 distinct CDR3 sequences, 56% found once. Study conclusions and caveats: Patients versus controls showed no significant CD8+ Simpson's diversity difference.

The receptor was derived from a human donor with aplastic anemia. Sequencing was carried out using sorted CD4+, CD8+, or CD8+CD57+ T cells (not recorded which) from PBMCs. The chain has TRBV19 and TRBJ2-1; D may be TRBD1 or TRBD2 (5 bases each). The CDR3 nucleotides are TGTGCCAGTAGGGGACCCAGGGAGCGGAGCGATGAGCAGTTCTTC. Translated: CASRGPRERSDEQFF.